Here is one T cell receptor (beta chain) with its context. This entry belongs to a study of patients and donors after allogeneic stem cell transplantation. One entry per CDR3 protein, called by TCRdb with MiXCR from the RT-PCR reads. The sample consists of about a million distinct CDR3 sequences, roughly 17% of them appearing once. Between the trimmed V and J ends, which lost 0 bases and 5 bases, there was a span of 7 bases. Per the germline V gene, CDR1 is MNHEY and CDR2 is SVGAGI. CDR3 length equals 13 residues. The sequence came from a human donor who was either an allogeneic HSCT recipient or a stem cell or donor lymphocyte infusion donor (not recorded which). It is not recorded whose cells these are; they may come from a transplant donor. Material for sequencing was blood, either unsorted or a sorted T cell fraction (not recorded which). The V gene is TRBV6-5, the J gene TRBJ1-1; the D is unclear. Here the CDR3 DNA reads TGTGCCAGCAGTTACTCGGAGACAACTGAAGCTTTCTTT. Protein product: CASSYSETTEAFF.